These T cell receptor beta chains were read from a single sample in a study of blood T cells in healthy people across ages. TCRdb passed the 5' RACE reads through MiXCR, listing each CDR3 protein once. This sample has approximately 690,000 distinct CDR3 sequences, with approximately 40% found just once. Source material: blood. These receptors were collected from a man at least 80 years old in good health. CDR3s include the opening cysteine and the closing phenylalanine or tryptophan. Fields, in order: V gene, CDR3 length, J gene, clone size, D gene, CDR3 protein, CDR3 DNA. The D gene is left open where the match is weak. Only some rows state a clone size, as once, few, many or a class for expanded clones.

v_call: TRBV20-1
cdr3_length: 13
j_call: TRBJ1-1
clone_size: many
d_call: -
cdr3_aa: CSAREGTNTEAFF
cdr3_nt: TGCAGTGCTAGGGAGGGGACGAACACTGAAGCTTTCTTT

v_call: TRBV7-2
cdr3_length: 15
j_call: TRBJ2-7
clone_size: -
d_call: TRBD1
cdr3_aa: CASSDRGQGEDEQYF
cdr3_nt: TGTGCCAGCAGCGACAGGGGACAGGGGGAAGACGAGCAGTACTTC

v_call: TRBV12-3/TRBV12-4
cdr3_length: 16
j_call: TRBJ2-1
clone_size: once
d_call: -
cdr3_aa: CACSAASEGTFSEQFF
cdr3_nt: TGTGCCTGCAGTGCCGCTAGCGAGGGGACTTTCAGTGAGCAGTTCTTC

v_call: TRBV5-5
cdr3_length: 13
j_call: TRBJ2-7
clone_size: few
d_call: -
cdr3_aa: CASSLWAANEQYF
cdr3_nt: TGTGCCAGCAGCTTGTGGGCCGCCAACGAGCAGTACTTC

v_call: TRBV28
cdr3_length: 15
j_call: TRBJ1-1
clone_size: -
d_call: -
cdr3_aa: CASSFRGATGTEAFF
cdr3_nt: TGTGCCAGCAGTTTTCGGGGGGCGACGGGCACTGAAGCTTTCTTT

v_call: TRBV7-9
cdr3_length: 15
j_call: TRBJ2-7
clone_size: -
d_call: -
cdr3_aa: CASSSSGMSYNEQYF
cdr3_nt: TGTGCCAGCAGCTCATCGGGGATGTCATACAATGAGCAGTACTTC

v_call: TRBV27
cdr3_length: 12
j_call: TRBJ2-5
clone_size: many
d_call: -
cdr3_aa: CASSQGRQTQYF
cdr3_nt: TGTGCCAGCAGTCAGGGGAGGCAGACCCAGTACTTC

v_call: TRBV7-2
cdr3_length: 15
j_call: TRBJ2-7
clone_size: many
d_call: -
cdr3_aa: CASSLAGVSSYEQYF
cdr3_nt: TGTGCCAGCAGCTTAGCAGGGGTGAGCTCCTACGAGCAGTACTTC

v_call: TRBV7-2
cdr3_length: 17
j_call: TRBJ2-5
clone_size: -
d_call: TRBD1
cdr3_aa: CASSPSQGAYGPETQYF
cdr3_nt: TGTGCCAGCAGCCCCTCACAGGGGGCGTACGGTCCAGAGACCCAGTACTTC

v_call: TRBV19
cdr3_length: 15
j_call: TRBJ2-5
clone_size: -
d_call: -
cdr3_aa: CASATGMEDLGTQYF
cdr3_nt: TGTGCCAGTGCCACAGGGATGGAGGATTTGGGGACCCAGTACTTC

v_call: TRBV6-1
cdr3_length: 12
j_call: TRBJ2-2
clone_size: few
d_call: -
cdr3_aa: CASFEGRGELFF
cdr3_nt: TGTGCCAGCTTTGAGGGCAGGGGGGAGCTGTTTTTT

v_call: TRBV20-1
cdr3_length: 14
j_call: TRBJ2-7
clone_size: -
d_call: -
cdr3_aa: CSASRRDGGHEQYF
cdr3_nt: TGCAGTGCTAGCCGGAGGGACGGTGGCCACGAGCAGTACTTC

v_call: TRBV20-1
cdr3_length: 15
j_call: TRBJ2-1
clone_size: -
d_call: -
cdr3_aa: CSARASGSLRNEQFF
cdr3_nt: TGCAGTGCTAGAGCCTCGGGCAGTCTTAGGAATGAGCAGTTCTTC

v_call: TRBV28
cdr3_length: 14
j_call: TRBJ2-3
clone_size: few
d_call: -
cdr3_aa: CASSPRGNTDTQYF
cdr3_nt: TGTGCCAGCAGTCCCCGAGGGAATACAGATACGCAGTATTTT

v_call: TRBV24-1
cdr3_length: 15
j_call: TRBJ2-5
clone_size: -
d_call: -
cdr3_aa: CATSDTGQGGETQYF
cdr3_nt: TGTGCCACCAGTGATACCGGACAGGGAGGGGAGACCCAGTACTTC

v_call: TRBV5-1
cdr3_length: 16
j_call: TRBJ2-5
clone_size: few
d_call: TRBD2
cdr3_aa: CASSLRPSGAQETQYF
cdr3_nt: TGCGCCAGCAGCTTGCGGCCTAGCGGGGCCCAAGAGACCCAGTACTTC

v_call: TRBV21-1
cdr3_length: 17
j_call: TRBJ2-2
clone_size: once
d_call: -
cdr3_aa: CAILLPRDRGRTGELFF
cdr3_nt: TGTGCCATTTTGCTACCGCGGGACAGGGGGAGGACCGGGGAGCTGTTTTTT

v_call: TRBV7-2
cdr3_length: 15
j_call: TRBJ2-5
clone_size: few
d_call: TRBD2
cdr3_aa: CASSPMLAGVGEQYF
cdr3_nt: TGTGCCAGCAGCCCAATGCTAGCGGGAGTAGGGGAGCAGTACTTC

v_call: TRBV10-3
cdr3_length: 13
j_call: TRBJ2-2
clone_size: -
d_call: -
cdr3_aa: CAISEPTSGELFF
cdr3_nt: TGTGCCATCAGTGAACCTACTAGCGGGGAGCTGTTTTTT

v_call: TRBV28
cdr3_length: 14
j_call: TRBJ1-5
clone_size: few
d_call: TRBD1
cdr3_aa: CASGSQGAGQPQHF
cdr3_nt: TGTGCCAGCGGATCCCAGGGGGCCGGTCAGCCCCAGCATTTT

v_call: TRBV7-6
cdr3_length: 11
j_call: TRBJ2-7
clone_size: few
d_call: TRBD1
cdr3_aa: CASSVDRVLYF
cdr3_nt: TGTGCCAGCAGCGTAGACAGGGTTCTGTACTTC

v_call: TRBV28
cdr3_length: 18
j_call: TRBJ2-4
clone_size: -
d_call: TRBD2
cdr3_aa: CASSPLGGGGLAKNVQYF
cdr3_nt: TGTGCCAGCAGTCCGTTGGGTGGCGGGGGACTAGCCAAAAACGTTCAGTACTTC

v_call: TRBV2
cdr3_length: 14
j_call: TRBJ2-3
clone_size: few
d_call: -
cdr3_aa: CASSASTGVDTQYF
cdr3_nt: TGTGCCAGCAGTGCCAGCACCGGGGTCGATACGCAGTATTTT

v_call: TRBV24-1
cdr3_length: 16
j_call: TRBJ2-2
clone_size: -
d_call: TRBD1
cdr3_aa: CATSDTGTGATGELFF
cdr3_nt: TGTGCCACCAGTGACACCGGGACAGGGGCCACCGGGGAGCTGTTTTTT

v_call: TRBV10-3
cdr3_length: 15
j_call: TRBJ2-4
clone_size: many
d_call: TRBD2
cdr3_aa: CAISPSGRDKNIQYF
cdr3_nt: TGTGCCATCAGCCCGAGCGGGAGGGACAAAAACATTCAGTACTTC

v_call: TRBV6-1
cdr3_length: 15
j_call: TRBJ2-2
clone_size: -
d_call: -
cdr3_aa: CASSPQDSSSGELFF
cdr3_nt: TGTGCCAGCAGTCCCCAAGACAGCTCTTCCGGGGAGCTGTTTTTT

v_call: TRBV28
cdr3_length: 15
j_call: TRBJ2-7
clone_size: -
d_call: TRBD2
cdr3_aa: CASSTSGTSSYEQYF
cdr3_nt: TGTGCCAGCAGTACGTCCGGGACTAGCTCTTACGAGCAGTACTTC

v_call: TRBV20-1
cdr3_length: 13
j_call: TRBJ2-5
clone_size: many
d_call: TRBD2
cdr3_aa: CSARSLAGETQYF
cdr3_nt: TGCAGTGCTAGATCACTAGCGGGAGAGACCCAGTACTTC

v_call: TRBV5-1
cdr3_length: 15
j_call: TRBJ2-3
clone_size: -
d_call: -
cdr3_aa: CASSLAANQVDTQYF
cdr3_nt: TGCGCCAGCAGCTTGGCGGCAAATCAGGTAGATACGCAGTATTTT

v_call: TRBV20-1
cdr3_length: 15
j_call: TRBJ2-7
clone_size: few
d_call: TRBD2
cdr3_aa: CSARGVAGASYEQYF
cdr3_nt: TGCAGTGCTAGAGGGGTAGCGGGGGCCAGTTACGAGCAGTACTTC

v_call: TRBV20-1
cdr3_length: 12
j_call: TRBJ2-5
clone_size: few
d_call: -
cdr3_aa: CSASRPGETQYF
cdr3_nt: TGCAGTGCTAGCAGACCGGGCGAGACCCAGTACTTC

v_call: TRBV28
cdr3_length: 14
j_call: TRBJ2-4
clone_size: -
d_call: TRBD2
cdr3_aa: CASTPAGRGNIQYF
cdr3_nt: TGTGCCAGCACCCCTGCGGGGAGGGGAAACATTCAGTACTTC

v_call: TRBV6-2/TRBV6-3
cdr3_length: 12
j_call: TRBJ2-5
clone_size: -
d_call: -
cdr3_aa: CASSAPSETQYF
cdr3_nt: TGTGCCAGCAGTGCGCCTTCAGAGACCCAGTACTTC

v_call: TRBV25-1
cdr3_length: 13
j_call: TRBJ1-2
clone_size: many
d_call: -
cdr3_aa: CASSEQGNYGYTF
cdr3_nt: TGTGCCAGCAGTGAACAGGGGAACTATGGCTACACCTTC

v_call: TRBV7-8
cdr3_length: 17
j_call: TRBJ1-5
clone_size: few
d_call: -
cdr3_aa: CASSPRGSGVNNQPQHF
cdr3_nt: TGTGCCAGCAGCCCAAGAGGGTCAGGGGTGAACAATCAGCCCCAGCATTTT

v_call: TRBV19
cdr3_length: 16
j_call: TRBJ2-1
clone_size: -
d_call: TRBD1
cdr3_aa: CASSTRGTGLLDEQFF
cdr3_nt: TGTGCCAGTAGTACCAGGGGGACAGGGTTACTCGATGAGCAGTTCTTC

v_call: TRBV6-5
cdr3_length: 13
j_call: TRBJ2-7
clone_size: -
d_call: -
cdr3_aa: CASSSNLPYEQYF
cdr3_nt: TGTGCCAGCAGTTCCAACCTCCCCTACGAGCAGTACTTC

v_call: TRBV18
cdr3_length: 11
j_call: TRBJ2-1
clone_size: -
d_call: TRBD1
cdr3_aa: CASSRDRDKFF
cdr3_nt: TGTGCCAGCTCACGGGACAGGGATAAGTTCTTC

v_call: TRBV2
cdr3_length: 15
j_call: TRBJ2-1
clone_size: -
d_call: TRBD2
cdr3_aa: CASRDLAGAYNEQFF
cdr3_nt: TGTGCCAGCAGGGACCTAGCGGGGGCCTACAATGAGCAGTTCTTC

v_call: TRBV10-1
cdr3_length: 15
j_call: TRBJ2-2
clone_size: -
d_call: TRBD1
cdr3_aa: CASSPGTADTGELFF
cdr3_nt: TGCGCCAGCAGTCCCGGGACAGCGGACACCGGGGAGCTGTTTTTT

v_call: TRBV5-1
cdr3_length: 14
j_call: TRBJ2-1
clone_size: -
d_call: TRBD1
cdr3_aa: CASSLSGPGGEQFF
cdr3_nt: TGCGCCAGCAGCTTGAGTGGGCCAGGGGGTGAGCAGTTCTTC

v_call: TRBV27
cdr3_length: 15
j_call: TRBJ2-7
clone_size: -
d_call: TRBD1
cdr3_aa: CAGSLGTGGIYEQYF
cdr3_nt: TGTGCCGGCAGTTTAGGGACAGGAGGAATCTACGAGCAGTACTTC